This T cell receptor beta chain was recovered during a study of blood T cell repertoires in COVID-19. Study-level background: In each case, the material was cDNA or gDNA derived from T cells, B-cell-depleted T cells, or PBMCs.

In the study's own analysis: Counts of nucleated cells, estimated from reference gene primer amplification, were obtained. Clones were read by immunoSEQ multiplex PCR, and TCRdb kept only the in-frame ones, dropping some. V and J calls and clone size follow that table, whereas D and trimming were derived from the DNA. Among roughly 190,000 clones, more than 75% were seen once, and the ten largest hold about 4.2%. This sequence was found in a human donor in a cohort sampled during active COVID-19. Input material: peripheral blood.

The CDR3 bases are TGTGCCAGCAGCCAAGCCAGGGGAACTGAAGCTTTCTTT. Its translation is CASSQARGTEAFF. The chain combines TRBV14 with TRBJ1-1; the D gene is possibly TRBD1 (6 bases). Trimming shortened V by 1 base and J by 5 bases, and 8 bases separated the two germline ends. Germline CDR1 reads SGHDN; CDR2 reads FVKESK. The CDR3 contains 13 residues.